Listed here is a single T cell receptor beta chain. V was pared by 10 bases and J by 7 bases, with 14 bases of the junction left unmatched. Germline V gives CDR1 LNHDA, CDR2 SQIVND (reference sequence). The CDR3 loop spans 15 amino acids. TCRdb used MiXCR to reprocess the RT-PCR reads, holding one entry per CDR3 protein. The data hold approximately 720,000 distinct CDR3 sequences, with 12% to 15% observed a single time. The sequencing input was memory CD4+ T cells from blood. V and J are TRBV19 and TRBJ2-1, with 9 bases matching TRBD2. The sequence came from a female donor in good health, serving as a healthy control. The chain's CDR3 is CATKSLAGLLNEQFF. DNA for the CDR3: TGTGCCACAAAGTCCCTAGCGGGATTACTGAATGAGCAGTTCTTC. The whole variable domain, filled in from reference TRBV19 and TRBJ2-1, reads DGGITQSPKYLFRKEGQNVTLSCEQNLNHDAMYWYRQDPGQGLRLIYYSQIVNDFQKGDIAEGYSVSREKKESFPLTVTSAQKNPTAFYLCATKSLAGLLNEQFFGPGTRLTVL.